Listed below are T cell receptor beta chains from one sample, sequenced in a study of T cell changes during pregnancy in multiple sclerosis. The table came from immunoSEQ multiplex PCR; TCRdb's copy has only in-frame clones and leaves some out. The sample holds about 94,000 clones, around 94% seen once. The sample was peripheral blood, taken in the third trimester of pregnancy. These receptors were obtained from a female donor with multiple sclerosis, enrolled in a pregnancy study. CDR3s leave out the opening cysteine and the closing phenylalanine or tryptophan.

CDR3aa: ASRGTLGNTEAF
v_gene: TRBV19
j_gene: TRBJ1-1

CDR3aa: ASSVDSNYGYT
v_gene: TRBV9
j_gene: TRBJ1-2

CDR3aa: ASSSGTRGNEQF
v_gene: TRBV27
j_gene: TRBJ2-1

CDR3aa: ASSEVVVTEAF
v_gene: TRBV6-1
j_gene: TRBJ1-1

CDR3aa: ASSLTGMNTEAF
v_gene: TRBV7-9
j_gene: TRBJ1-1

CDR3aa: AITKGGGSGDTQY
v_gene: TRBV10-3
j_gene: TRBJ2-3

CDR3aa: ASSSGTRSDEQF
v_gene: TRBV7-9
j_gene: TRBJ2-1

CDR3aa: ASSLLGGGTEAF
v_gene: TRBV5-1
j_gene: TRBJ1-1

CDR3aa: ATSGRDRGLNEQY
v_gene: TRBV15
j_gene: TRBJ2-7

CDR3aa: ASSPTGFLAKNIQY
v_gene: TRBV28
j_gene: TRBJ2-4

CDR3aa: SVSISGASSGEQY
v_gene: TRBV29-1
j_gene: TRBJ2-7

CDR3aa: ASSLSYQGYASEQY
v_gene: TRBV27
j_gene: TRBJ2-7

CDR3aa: SPPGSTEAF
v_gene: TRBV20-1
j_gene: TRBJ1-1

CDR3aa: ASSLEGQPQETQY
v_gene: TRBV11-2
j_gene: TRBJ2-5

CDR3aa: ASRGGTGGGNEQY
v_gene: TRBV6-1
j_gene: TRBJ2-7

CDR3aa: ASSPTGGSQY
v_gene: TRBV5-6
j_gene: TRBJ2-7

CDR3aa: ASSLDLGGAILNEQF
v_gene: TRBV11-3
j_gene: TRBJ2-1

CDR3aa: ASSLDRDSYGYT
v_gene: TRBV4-2
j_gene: TRBJ1-2

CDR3aa: ASIYSGSLYEQY
v_gene: TRBV10-1
j_gene: TRBJ2-7

CDR3aa: ASSEWDWGLVPGELF
v_gene: TRBV25-1
j_gene: TRBJ2-2

CDR3aa: ASRRSGRAHNEQF
v_gene: TRBV5-1
j_gene: TRBJ2-1

CDR3aa: ASSLEVLQGSGQPQH
v_gene: TRBV7-2
j_gene: TRBJ1-5

CDR3aa: ASSPREYYGYT
v_gene: TRBV7-9
j_gene: TRBJ1-2

CDR3aa: ASGSGQTYNEQF
v_gene: TRBV12-5
j_gene: TRBJ2-1

CDR3aa: ASSPGTMNSYEQY
v_gene: TRBV9
j_gene: TRBJ2-7

CDR3aa: ASTAGQGNNQPQH
v_gene: TRBV6-1
j_gene: TRBJ1-5

CDR3aa: ASSYNLREREETQY
v_gene: TRBV6-6
j_gene: TRBJ2-5

CDR3aa: ASSEDPSTGGGVNTEAF
v_gene: TRBV6-1
j_gene: TRBJ1-1

CDR3aa: ASSSTTGGVLYGYT
v_gene: TRBV6-5
j_gene: TRBJ1-2

CDR3aa: ASSLEGVLYEQY
v_gene: TRBV5-4
j_gene: TRBJ2-7

CDR3aa: ASSLGLAGVGSNEQF
v_gene: TRBV11-3
j_gene: TRBJ2-1

CDR3aa: ASSPSSGRGHNEQF
v_gene: TRBV28
j_gene: TRBJ2-1

CDR3aa: ASSFRAGTYEQY
v_gene: TRBV5-1
j_gene: TRBJ2-7

CDR3aa: ASNRGATEAF
v_gene: TRBV19
j_gene: TRBJ1-1

CDR3aa: AISESGGPGIGELF
v_gene: TRBV10-3
j_gene: TRBJ2-2

CDR3aa: ASSYFGGQGAQEQF
v_gene: TRBV6-5
j_gene: TRBJ2-1

CDR3aa: ASSVGTSGELF
v_gene: TRBV9
j_gene: TRBJ2-2

CDR3aa: ATSRDWGGNTEAF
v_gene: TRBV15
j_gene: TRBJ1-1

CDR3aa: ASSLVGSTNYGYT
v_gene: TRBV7-2
j_gene: TRBJ1-2

CDR3aa: SAKGYGYT
v_gene: TRBV20-1
j_gene: TRBJ1-2

CDR3aa: ASGPGGGQPQH
v_gene: TRBV6-5
j_gene: TRBJ1-5

CDR3aa: ASSSLDRGPYEQY
v_gene: TRBV7-9
j_gene: TRBJ2-7

CDR3aa: SVDFGRGVIRQY
v_gene: TRBV29-1
j_gene: TRBJ2-3

CDR3aa: ASRRFLEGTGELF
v_gene: TRBV4-1
j_gene: TRBJ2-2

CDR3aa: ATSRTGDTGELF
v_gene: TRBV15
j_gene: TRBJ2-2

CDR3aa: ASSLEGNYGYT
v_gene: TRBV11-2
j_gene: TRBJ1-2

CDR3aa: ASSFGGIYEQY
v_gene: TRBV5-1
j_gene: TRBJ2-7

CDR3aa: ASRGLGQY
v_gene: TRBV6-5
j_gene: TRBJ2-7

CDR3aa: ASSSGADTQY
v_gene: TRBV6-5
j_gene: TRBJ2-3

CDR3aa: ASSLLGRTEAF
v_gene: TRBV27
j_gene: TRBJ1-1

CDR3aa: ASSGLAYTGELF
v_gene: TRBV7-6
j_gene: TRBJ2-2

CDR3aa: SVELGADTQY
v_gene: TRBV29-1
j_gene: TRBJ2-3

CDR3aa: ASSFAGYEAF
v_gene: TRBV6-5
j_gene: TRBJ1-1

CDR3aa: ASRTSGARRANTGELF
v_gene: TRBV7-9
j_gene: TRBJ2-2

CDR3aa: ASSLSFRVIQETQY
v_gene: TRBV27
j_gene: TRBJ2-5

CDR3aa: ASSPNREGDIQY
v_gene: TRBV28
j_gene: TRBJ2-4

CDR3aa: ASSPPGLAGGEQY
v_gene: TRBV13
j_gene: TRBJ2-7